This T cell receptor beta chain is from a study of blood T cell repertoires in COVID-19. Per the germline V gene, CDR1 is GTSNPN and CDR2 is SVGIG (reference sequence). The V segment lost 1 base and the J segment 3 bases; nucleotides outside the gene matches: 5. The CDR3 is 15 amino acids. In the original analysis: How many nucleated cells were present was estimated from reference gene primer amplification. Profiling relied on immunoSEQ multiplex PCR, and the TCRdb table lists in-frame clones only, not all of them. V and J calls and clone size are as listed in that table; D and trimming were resolved from the DNA. The sample lists about 190,000 clones, around four fifths occurring once.

This rearrangement joins TRBV30 to TRBJ1-5; 8 bases line up with TRBD1. This TCR was recovered from a woman aged 25 to 39 with acute or convalescent COVID-19. The sample was peripheral blood. Written as DNA, the CDR3 is TGTGCCTGGAGTGCCTGGACAGGGAACAATCAGCCCCAGCATTTT. Translation: CAWSAWTGNNQPQHF.